One and the same sample provided the 17 T cell receptor beta chains below, sequenced in a study of T cell changes during pregnancy in multiple sclerosis (dated by TCRdb to between 2018 and 2020). The library relied on the immunoSEQ multiplex PCR assay. TCRdb carries this immuneACCESS record with in-frame sequences only. Its versions omit some clonotypes, under half of them owing to an unresolved V gene in the studies checked, with the rest unexplained. This sample gives around 72,000 clones in total; around nine tenths of them show up just once. Around 0.41% of the sample belongs to the ten largest clones. The starting material was CD4+ T cells from peripheral blood mononuclear cells, obtained before pregnancy. The receptors come from a female donor with multiple sclerosis, enrolled in a pregnancy study.

The CDR3 here is CASSQDRLAGATDTQYF. DNA of the CDR3: TGCGCCAGCAGCCAAGATCGGCTAGCGGGGGCCACAGATACGCAGTATTTT. The rearrangement joins TRBV4-1 to TRBJ2-3, with 10 bases matching TRBD2. Germline CDR1 and CDR2: MGHRA and YSYEKL. The V gene end was trimmed by 0 bases and the J gene end by 2 bases; junction bases not matched to a gene: 5. This CDR3 is 17 amino acids long.

The V call is TRBV11-3, the J call TRBJ1-6; D possibly corresponds to TRBD1 (5 bases). The germline V and J ends were trimmed by 2 bases and 2 bases, with 16 bases remaining between them. The CDR3 has 18 residues. The germline CDR1 and CDR2 sequences are SGHNT and YENEEA. For the CDR3, the DNA is TGTGCCAGCAGCTTAAGTGTCGGGGGTCTGCCCTATAATTCACCCCTCCACTTT. It encodes CASSLSVGGLPYNSPLHF.

The gene calls are TRBV6-5 and TRBJ2-7; D perhaps matches TRBD2 (6 bases). V shed 7 bases and J shed 9 bases, with 19 bases lying between them. The CDR3 spans 13 residues. The germline CDR1 and CDR2 sequences are MNHEY and SVGAGI. The CDR3 nucleotides are TGTGCCAGCATCAATGGGCCGGGCGGGACGCAGTACTTC. It translates to CASINGPGGTQYF.

The V gene is TRBV6-1, the J gene TRBJ1-1; TRBD1 matches at 7 bases. The junction had 13 bases not matched to a gene; V was cut back by 4 bases and J by 5 bases. The CDR3 spans 16 residues. Germline V gene data show CDR1 as MNHNS and CDR2 as SASEGT. This CDR3 is CASSVGQVFGGTEAFF. CDR3 coding DNA: TGTGCCAGCAGTGTCGGACAGGTGTTCGGGGGTACTGAAGCTTTCTTT.

This chain connects TRBV29-1 to TRBJ2-2; 11 bases are shared with TRBD2. The V segment lost 7 bases and the J segment 4 bases; nucleotides outside the gene matches: 8. From germline, CDR1 is SQVTM and CDR2 ANQGSEA. This CDR3 comprises 15 residues. Written as DNA, the CDR3 is TGCAGCGGATCTATAGCGGGAGGGGGCACCGGGGAGCTGTTTTTT. Translation: CSGSIAGGGTGELFF.

The rearrangement links TRBV7-2 to TRBJ2-3; 8 bases align to TRBD2. This CDR3 comprises 14 residues. The V gene end was trimmed by 1 base and the J gene end by 5 bases; junction bases not matched to a gene: 2. Germline CDR1 SGHTA, CDR2 FQGNSA. CDR3 protein: CASSLEREIDTQYF. DNA for the CDR3: TGTGCCAGCAGCTTAGAGCGGGAGATAGATACGCAGTATTTT.

This sequence joins TRBV30 and TRBJ1-6; D uncertain. From germline, CDR1 is GTSNPN and CDR2 SVGIG (reference sequence). V lost 0 bases and J 5 bases, leaving 14 bases between the germline ends. This CDR3 is built from 16 residues. The CDR3 coding sequence is TGTGCCTGGAGTGTAGGAAGATCGGGAAATAATTCACCCCTCCACTTT. Amino acids: CAWSVGRSGNNSPLHF.

The CDR3 sequence is CASSLTGGRQETQYF. The CDR3, as DNA: TGTGCCAGCAGCTTAACGGGGGGGCGACAAGAGACCCAGTACTTC. This chain uses TRBV7-3 with TRBJ2-5; possible D gene TRBD2, 7 bases. With 0 bases removed from V and 2 bases from J, the gap between germline ends came to 10 bases. There are 15 residues in the CDR3. CDR1 SGHTA and CDR2 FQGTGA come from the germline V gene.

This chain joins TRBV28 and TRBJ2-1; TRBD2 agrees at 7 bases. Trimming removed 2 bases from V and 8 bases from J; junction bases left unmatched: 9. The CDR3 loop spans 15 amino acids. Germline-derived CDR1 and CDR2 are MDHEN and SYDVKM. The CDR3 here is CASSLRPPTSDEQFF. In nucleotides, the CDR3 is TGTGCCAGCAGTTTACGCCCGCCAACTAGCGATGAGCAGTTCTTC.

The V gene is TRBV28, the J gene TRBJ1-2; 8 nucleotides agree with TRBD1. This CDR3 spans 15 amino acids. The germline V gene encodes CDR1 MDHEN and CDR2 SYDVKM. V lost 3 bases to trimming and J lost 8 bases; unmatched junction nucleotides: 11. The CDR3 DNA sequence: TGTGCCAGCAGTTTGTTGACAGGGGACCCCCACGGCTACACCTTC. Its translation is CASSLLTGDPHGYTF.

V gene TRBV2 combines with J gene TRBJ2-1; 9 positions match TRBD2. CDR1 and CDR2 (germline): SNHLY, FYNNEI. The V and J ends lost 6 bases and 0 bases, in that order; junction bases with no gene match: 12. The CDR3 sequence is 18 residues long. The CDR3 spells CASRGGLAGRSSYNEQFF. The CDR3 DNA reads TGTGCCAGCAGGGGCGGGCTAGCGGGAAGGAGCTCCTACAATGAGCAGTTCTTC.

The rearrangement links TRBV7-9 to TRBJ2-2; D is ambiguous. Germline CDR1 and CDR2: SEHNR and FQNEAQ (reference sequence). Trimming pared 10 bases from V and 0 bases from J, leaving 15 bases between. The CDR3 sequence is 15 residues long. The CDR3 loop reads CATPRAGANTGELFF. CDR3 nucleotides: TGTGCCACACCCCGCGCCGGAGCGAACACCGGGGAGCTGTTTTTT.

The rearrangement links TRBV7-9 to TRBJ2-2; 7 bases map to TRBD1. Germline CDR1 SEHNR, CDR2 FQNEAQ (reference sequence). Trimming took 4 bases from V and 1 from J; bases not matched to a gene: 0. CDR3 length equals 14 residues. CDR3 in amino acids: CASSWTGNTGELFF. As DNA, the CDR3 is TGTGCCAGCAGCTGGACAGGGAACACCGGGGAGCTGTTTTTT.

The chain carries TRBV19 and TRBJ1-4, with D possibly matching TRBD1 (5 bases). CDR1 and CDR2 from the germline V gene are LNHDA and SQIVND (reference sequence). There are 11 residues in the CDR3. The germline V and J ends were trimmed by 11 bases and 9 bases, with 13 bases remaining between them. Written as DNA, the CDR3 is TGTGCCCTAGGGCGGGACCAAAAACTGTTTTTT. Protein product: CALGRDQKLFF.

This clone was observed once. The chain uses TRBV6-6 and TRBJ1-5; no definite D call. Trimming took off 2 bases at V and 1 base at J, with 9 bases between the two ends. Germline lookup yields CDR1 MNHNY and CDR2 SVGAGI (reference sequence). CDR3 length: 15 residues. In DNA form, the CDR3 reads TGTGCCAGCAGTTACGACGGGAAAAGCAATCAGCCCCAGCATTTT. The encoded protein is CASSYDGKSNQPQHF.

This CDR3 is CASSPWDLYEQYF. CDR3 in DNA: TGTGCCAGCTCACCCTGGGACTTGTACGAGCAGTACTTC. V gene TRBV18 combines with J gene TRBJ2-7; TRBD2 is a possible D gene (6 bases). V lost 3 bases and J 4 bases, leaving 10 bases between the germline ends. Per the germline V gene, CDR1 is KGHSH and CDR2 is LQKENI. The CDR3 has 13 residues.

The chain couples TRBV29-1 to TRBJ2-1, with D possibly matching TRBD2 (6 bases). Germline assignment: CDR1 SQVTM and CDR2 ANQGSEA. The CDR3 totals 16 residues. The V end was cut by 4 bases, the J end by 1 base, with 17 bases between. Here the CDR3 reads CSVVGGAAQSYNEQFF. CDR3 DNA sequence: TGCAGCGTTGTAGGAGGGGCCGCCCAATCCTACAATGAGCAGTTCTTC.